Below are 5 T cell receptor beta chains sequenced from a single sample in a study of blood T cell repertoires in COVID-19 (dated by TCRdb to the early 2020s). Library preparation was by the immunoSEQ multiplex PCR assay. In its TCRdb copy, this immuneACCESS table keeps in-frame sequences only and misses some clones. Where compared with another copy, unresolved V genes explain less than half of these, and the others have no known cause. The sample has 130,000 to 150,000 clones on record, roughly four fifths of them singletons. About 15% of the sample lies in the top ten. Sequenced input: peripheral blood. These receptor sequences come from a human donor with acute or convalescent COVID-19. The donor label of this sample is uncertain.

CDR3 in amino acids: CASSEGVGTEAFF. CDR3 bases: TGTGCCAGCAGCGAGGGGGTTGGCACTGAAGCTTTCTTT. The chain joins TRBV7-9 to TRBJ1-1, with D perhaps matching TRBD1 (6 bases). The CDR3 spans 13 residues. Trimming removed 5 bases from V and 4 bases from J, with 11 bases in between. Germline V gene lookup returns CDR1 SEHNR and CDR2 FQNEAQ (reference sequence).

This chain uses TRBV6-5 with TRBJ2-5; 10 bases are a match to TRBD2. With 6 bases clipped from V and 3 bases from J, the junction kept 7 bases outside the gene matches. CDR3 length: 15 amino acids. CDR1 and CDR2 from the germline V gene are MNHEY and SVGAGI. The CDR3 loop is CASSRTSGGKETQYF. DNA of the CDR3: TGTGCCAGCAGCCGGACTAGCGGCGGGAAAGAGACCCAGTACTTC.

This clone was seen only a few times. The chain uses TRBV5-6 and TRBJ1-5, with 7 bases lining up with TRBD1. J gave up 7 bases and V 2 bases, and 9 bases lay outside the gene matches. The CDR3 consists of 15 residues. Germline CDR1 is SGHDT and CDR2 is YYEEEE. CDR3: CASSFRGGAGQPQHF. The CDR3 DNA sequence: TGTGCCAGCAGCTTCAGAGGGGGCGCGGGACAGCCCCAGCATTTT.

This chain connects TRBV2 to TRBJ1-5; D gene uncertain. From germline, CDR1 is SNHLY and CDR2 FYNNEI. The CDR3 extends over 14 amino acids. V was trimmed by 3 bases and J by 5 bases, leaving 11 bases between them. The CDR3 DNA reads TGTGCCAGCAGTGAGACATCGGTTGATCAGCCCCAGCATTTT. It codes for CASSETSVDQPQHF.

This clone was seen only a few times. The chain combines TRBV6-4 with TRBJ1-1; D remains ambiguous. Germline lookup yields CDR1 MRHNA and CDR2 SNTAGT. Trimming took 5 bases from V and 1 from J, leaving 8 bases between them. The CDR3 runs 13 residues. CDR3 sequence: CASSLLSNTEAFF. The CDR3 DNA is TGTGCCAGCAGTCTTTTGTCGAACACTGAAGCTTTCTTT.